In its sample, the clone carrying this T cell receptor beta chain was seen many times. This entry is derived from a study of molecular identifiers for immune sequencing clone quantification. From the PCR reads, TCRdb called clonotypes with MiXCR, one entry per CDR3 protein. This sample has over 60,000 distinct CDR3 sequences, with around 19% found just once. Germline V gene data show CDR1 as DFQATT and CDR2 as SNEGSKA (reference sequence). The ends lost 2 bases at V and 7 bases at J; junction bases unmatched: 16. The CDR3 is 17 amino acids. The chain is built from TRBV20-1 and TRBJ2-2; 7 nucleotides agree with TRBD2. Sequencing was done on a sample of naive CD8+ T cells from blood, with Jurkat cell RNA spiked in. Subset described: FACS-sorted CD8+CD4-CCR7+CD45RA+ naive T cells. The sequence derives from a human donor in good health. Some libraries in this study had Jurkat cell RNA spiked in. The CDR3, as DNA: TGCAGTGCTAGAAAACATACGGGAGGTTCCCCCGTCGGGGAGCTGTTTTTT. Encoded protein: CSARKHTGGSPVGELFF.